Listed here is a single T cell receptor beta chain. The entry originates in a study of T cell changes during pregnancy in multiple sclerosis. Sequencing was performed with immunoSEQ multiplex PCR; in TCRdb, only in-frame clones are kept and a portion is missing. This table holds tens of thousands of clones, 70% to 90% found once. This TCR was sampled from a female donor with multiple sclerosis, enrolled in a pregnancy study. The specimen comprised CD4+ T cells from peripheral blood mononuclear cells, sampled before pregnancy.

The CDR3 is CASSYPGGGSVKLFF. In DNA, the CDR3 is TGTGCCAGCAGTTATCCCGGGGGTGGGTCTGTCAAACTGTTTTTT. The rearrangement links TRBV6-6 to TRBJ1-4; weak D call: TRBD1 (5 bases). V dropped 3 bases and J dropped 11 bases, with 19 bases sitting between them. Germline V gives CDR1 MNHNY, CDR2 SVGAGI (reference sequence). The CDR3 is made up of 15 amino acids.